This T cell receptor beta chain was identified during a study of OX40 agonist ivuxolimab in advanced cancers. Study information: Ivuxolimab, an antibody acting as an agonist of OX40 (CD134), was used to treat patients.

Whole-study results and caveats: In general, CD8+ T cells held more expanded clones than CD4+ did, on average.

Germline V lookup: CDR1 SNHLY, CDR2 FYNNEI. Trimming removed 4 bases at V and 3 bases at J, with 7 bases between. CDR3 length: 13 residues. Sequencing was performed with immunoSEQ multiplex PCR; in TCRdb, only in-frame clones are kept and a portion is missing. This sample has about 100,000 clones, with 94% found just once. On this clone itself: Its specificity is unknown.

With baseline, cycle 4 day 1, and cycle 7 day 1 as timepoints, blood was sampled. This sequence joins TRBV2 and TRBJ2-1; D unclear. The sequenced sample was CD4+ or CD8+ T cells sorted from blood, obtained in a trial of the OX40 agonist ivuxolimab. The receptor was isolated from an adult with an advanced solid tumor such as melanoma, head and neck, liver or kidney cancer. CDR3: CASSAESYNEQFF. Written as DNA, the CDR3 is TGTGCCAGCAGTGCTGAGAGCTACAATGAGCAGTTCTTC.